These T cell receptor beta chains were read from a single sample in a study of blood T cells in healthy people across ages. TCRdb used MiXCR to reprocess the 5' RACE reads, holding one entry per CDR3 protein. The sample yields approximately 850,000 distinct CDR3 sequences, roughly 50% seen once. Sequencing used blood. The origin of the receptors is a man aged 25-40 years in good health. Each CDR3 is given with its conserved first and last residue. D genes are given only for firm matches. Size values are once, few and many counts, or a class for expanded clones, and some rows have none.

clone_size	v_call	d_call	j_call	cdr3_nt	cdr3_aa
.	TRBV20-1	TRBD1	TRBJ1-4	TGCAGTGCACAACCGGGACAGGGGGCTGAAAAACTGTTTTTT	CSAQPGQGAEKLFF
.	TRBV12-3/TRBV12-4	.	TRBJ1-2	TGTGCCAGCAGTTTTCGGGGGGCGCCTAACTATGGCTACACCTTC	CASSFRGAPNYGYTF
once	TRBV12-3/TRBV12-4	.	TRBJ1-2	TGTGCCAGCAGTTTAGCGGCCCAGGGGCTGGGCTACACCTTC	CASSLAAQGLGYTF
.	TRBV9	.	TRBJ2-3	TGTGCCAGCAGCGTCGACTCGACGGGCACAGATACGCAGTATTTT	CASSVDSTGTDTQYF
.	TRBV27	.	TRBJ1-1	TGTGCCTCTGGAGACGGCTGTGAAGCTTTCTTT	CASGDGCEAFF
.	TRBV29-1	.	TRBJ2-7	TGCAGCGTTGAAGGGGGGGACTTCTGGGGGCAGTACTTC	CSVEGGDFWGQYF
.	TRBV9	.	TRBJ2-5	TGTGCCAGCAGCCCAGGGGTTACGGGAGGAGGGGAGACCCAGTACTTC	CASSPGVTGGGETQYF
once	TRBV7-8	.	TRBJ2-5	TGTGCCAGCAGCCAAGGCCTACAGGGAACCCAAGAGACCCAGTACTTC	CASSQGLQGTQETQYF
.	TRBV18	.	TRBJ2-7	TGTGCCAGCTCACCATTAGGAGGATCAGAGCAGTACTTC	CASSPLGGSEQYF
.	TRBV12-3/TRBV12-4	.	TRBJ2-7	TGTGCCAGCAGTTTGGGGGGGGGACAAGGGAACGAGCAGTACTTC	CASSLGGGQGNEQYF
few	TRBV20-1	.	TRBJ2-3	TGCAGTGCCATTGGGACCTCCCCAGATACGCAGTATTTT	CSAIGTSPDTQYF
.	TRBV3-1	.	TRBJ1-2	TGTGCCAGCAGCCAACCGAGCAGGGTCCACGGCTACACCTTC	CASSQPSRVHGYTF
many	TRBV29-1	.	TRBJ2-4	TGCAGCGTATCCACCGACGGGGGTCCAGTGGACATTCAGTACTTC	CSVSTDGGPVDIQYF
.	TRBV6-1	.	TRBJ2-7	TGTGCCAGCAGTGATTCAGGCAGATCCTACGAGCAGTACTTC	CASSDSGRSYEQYF
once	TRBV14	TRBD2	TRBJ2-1	TGTGCCAGCAGCCCGGGACTAGGGGGGTACAATGAGCAGTTCTTC	CASSPGLGGYNEQFF
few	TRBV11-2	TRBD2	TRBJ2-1	TGTGCCAGCAGCTTAGGGGCCGGGACTAGCGGGAGGATAAATGAGCAGTTCTTC	CASSLGAGTSGRINEQFF
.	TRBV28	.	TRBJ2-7	TGTGCCAGCAGTTTCACTTCCAACTACGAGCAGTACTTC	CASSFTSNYEQYF
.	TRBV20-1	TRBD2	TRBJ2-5	TGCAGTGCTAGAGAAGCGGGGGGATCGTCCCAGTACTTC	CSAREAGGSSQYF
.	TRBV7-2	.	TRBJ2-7	TGTGCCAGCACCTCCCCTCTGGGCGAGCAGTACTTC	CASTSPLGEQYF
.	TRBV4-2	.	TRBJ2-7	TGTGCCAGCAGCCAAGACTTGGACCTCTTCTCCTACGAGCAGTACTTC	CASSQDLDLFSYEQYF
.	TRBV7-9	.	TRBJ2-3	TGTGCCAGCAGCTCCGCTCCTACGGATACGCAGTATTTT	CASSSAPTDTQYF
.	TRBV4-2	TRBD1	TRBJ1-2	TGTGCCAGCAGCCAAGGGACAGGAGACCTCCCGGATGGCTACACCTTC	CASSQGTGDLPDGYTF
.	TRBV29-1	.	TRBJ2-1	TGCAGCGTACTCCCCGCCGGACGCTACAATGAGCAGTTCTTC	CSVLPAGRYNEQFF
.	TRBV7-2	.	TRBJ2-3	TGTGCCAGCAGCTTAGCGCAATTGGCAGATACGCAGTATTTT	CASSLAQLADTQYF
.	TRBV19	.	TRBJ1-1	TGTGCCAGTAGAGGAGTATTGAACACTGAAGCTTTCTTT	CASRGVLNTEAFF
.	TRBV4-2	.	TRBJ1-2	TGTGCCAGCAGCCTCTCGAGGGGAGGACGCTCGGGCTACACCTTC	CASSLSRGGRSGYTF
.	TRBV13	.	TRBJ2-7	TGTGCCAGCAGCTTAGATCCGGGTATGGCCTACGAGCAGTACTTC	CASSLDPGMAYEQYF
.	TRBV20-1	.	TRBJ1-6	TGCAGTGCTCCTGAGGGGGTCGGTTCACCCCTCCACTTT	CSAPEGVGSPLHF
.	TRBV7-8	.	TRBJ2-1	TGTGCCAGCAGCCCCGGTGCAGGGGTGTTCTTC	CASSPGAGVFF
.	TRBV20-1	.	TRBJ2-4	TGCAGTGCGAGTAGGCTACTGACGGGGGAGCAGTACTTC	CSASRLLTGEQYF
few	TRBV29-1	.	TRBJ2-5	TGCAGCGTTGTAGGGGGAGGAGAGACCCAGTACTTC	CSVVGGGETQYF
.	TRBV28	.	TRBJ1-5	TGTGCCAGCAGAAAGGAGGGTCAGCCCCAGCATTTT	CASRKEGQPQHF
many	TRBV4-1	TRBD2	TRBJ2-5	TGCGCCAGCAGCCAAGGGACTAGCGGGGGGTACCAAGAGACCCAGTACTTC	CASSQGTSGGYQETQYF
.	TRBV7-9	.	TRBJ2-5	TGTGCCAGCAAAGAGCCGTACCAAGAGACCCAGTACTTC	CASKEPYQETQYF
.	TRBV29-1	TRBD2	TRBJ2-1	TGCAGCGTTCCCACCCTGACTAGCGGGAGCCCCACTTGTGGTGAGCAGTTCTTC	CSVPTLTSGSPTCGEQFF
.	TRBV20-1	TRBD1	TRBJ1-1	TGCAGTGCTAGGGACAGGGAGTACACTGAAGCTTTCTTT	CSARDREYTEAFF
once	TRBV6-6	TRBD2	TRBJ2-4	TGTGCCAGCAGTTACAAGGGTCTAGCGGGGTATGAGCAGTACTTC	CASSYKGLAGYEQYF
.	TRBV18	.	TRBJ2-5	TGTGCCAGCTCACCGGAGGTGGGAGAGACCCAGTACTTC	CASSPEVGETQYF
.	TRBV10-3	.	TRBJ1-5	TGTGCCATCAGTGATGGGCCGAATTATAGCAATCAGCCCCAGCATTTT	CAISDGPNYSNQPQHF
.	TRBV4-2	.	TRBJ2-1	TGTGCCAGCAATCGCGGGTCGGCGTTCAATGAGCAGTTCTTC	CASNRGSAFNEQFF
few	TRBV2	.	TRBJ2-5	TGTGCCAGCAGTGAAGGATGGAGTCAAGAGACCCAGTACTTC	CASSEGWSQETQYF
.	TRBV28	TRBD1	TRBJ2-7	TGTGCCAGCAGTATGACAGGGGGCCTCTCCTACGAGCAGTACTTC	CASSMTGGLSYEQYF
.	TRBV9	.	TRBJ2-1	TGTGCCAGCAGCGCCACACTTGGGACTCCCTCCTACAATGAGCAGTTCTTC	CASSATLGTPSYNEQFF
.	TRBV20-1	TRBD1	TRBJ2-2	TGCAGTGCTGAACAGGGGATTGTCGGGGAGCTGTTTTTT	CSAEQGIVGELFF
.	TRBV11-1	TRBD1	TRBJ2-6	TGTGCCAGCAGCAACAGGGGTGCTGGGGCCAACGTCCTGACTTTC	CASSNRGAGANVLTF
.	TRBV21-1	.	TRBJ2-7	TGTGCCAGCAGCAAAAAGGGGGGGCCCTACGAGCAGTACTTC	CASSKKGGPYEQYF
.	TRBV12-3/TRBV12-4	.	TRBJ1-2	TGTGCCAGCAGTGTGGCCCGGGACACATATGGCTACACCTTC	CASSVARDTYGYTF
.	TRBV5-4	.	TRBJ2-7	TGTGCCAGCAGCTTAGGGGGGGCGGGTACGAATGAGCAGTACTTC	CASSLGGAGTNEQYF
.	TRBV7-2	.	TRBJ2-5	TGTGCCAGCAGCTTAAATGGGGGCAAAGAGACCCAGTACTTC	CASSLNGGKETQYF
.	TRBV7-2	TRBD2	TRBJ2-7	TGTGCCAGCAGCTTCCGGGGGGGAGTTTACGAGCAGTACTTC	CASSFRGGVYEQYF
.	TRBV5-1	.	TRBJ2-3	TGCGCCAGCAGCTTGGAAGGACTCCCAGATACGCAGTATTTT	CASSLEGLPDTQYF
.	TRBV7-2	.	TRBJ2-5	TGTGCCAGCAGCTGCGGTGGGGCCGAAGAGACCCAGTACTTC	CASSCGGAEETQYF